This entry concerns a single TCR beta chain. Its antigen remains unidentified. No base qualities exist here, and no much larger clone lies one base off it. The sample comes from a study of T cell responses to AZD1222 COVID-19 vaccine (dated by TCRdb to the early 2020s). About the study as a whole: AZD1222 recipients with second doses at about 4 weeks or about 12 weeks were pooled, because spike-specific TCR depth and breadth did not differ between schedules. Trial participants were enrolled into age subgroups of 18-55, 56-69 and 70-plus years, which contained 148, 28 and 57 TCR-sequenced participants, respectively. A total of 230 to 250 trial participants underwent TCR sequencing, of whom 207 had received two doses of AZD1222 and 26 had received two doses of the MenACWY control vaccine.

The sample's time point label, in plain terms: baseline before first vaccination. The vaccinee samples were drawn from two UK trials, COV001 and COV002, one of which was a single-blind randomized controlled phase 2/3 trial testing AZD1222 (ChAdOx1 nCoV-19) in healthy adults. For TCRbeta chain sequencing, PBMC samples from trial participants were taken at day 0 and at day 28 after the second dose. The germline V and J ends show losses of 4 bases and 0 bases respectively, and no gene match explains 6 bases of the junction. Via the germline V gene, CDR1 is MNHNS and CDR2 SASEGT. CDR3 length: 16 amino acids, cysteine to phenylalanine. Only CDR3 DNA is held: 48 bases, read in frame from base 1. The CDR3 regions of human TCRbeta chains were analyzed by immunosequencing. The published analysis was carried out like this. TCRs in the repertoires were matched against a reference library of SARS-CoV-2-specific TCRs that had been generated with the MIRA antigen-specificity platform. Breadth meant the fraction of unique TCRs that were SARS-CoV-2-associated, whereas depth meant the fraction of total T cells that were SARS-CoV-2-associated. Each spike-specific TCR was assigned to its reactive spike region and to a CD4 or CD8 class using the MIRA data. Log10-transformed breadth and depth values were compared by one-way ANOVA with Sidak's multiple comparisons tests. Drawn from immuneACCESS, this table holds only the in-frame rearrangements with V and J called that TCRdb kept. Clones are partly lost; checked studies trace under half to an unresolved V gene and leave the rest unexplained. D and trimming were read from the DNA, whereas the V and J calls and clone size are those reported in that table. This sample lists tens of thousands of clones; roughly 87% were detected once. The ten top clones hold roughly a sixth of the sample.

The research as a whole found: Participants were mostly white British and included more females than males, and it was suggested by the authors that clonal diversity may have been underestimated. Epitopes outside the regions mutated in the B.1.351 and B.1.1.7 variants were reportedly recognized by nearly half of the unique spike-specific TCRs. Conclusions about previously exposed vaccinees are limited, since just six AZD1222 recipients were seropositive for SARS-CoV-2 at baseline. A significant rise in spike-specific TCR breadth and depth was observed after two AZD1222 doses relative to day 0 and relative to MenACWY recipients. The 56-69-year group was small, and its depth increase did not reach significance, likely because of low power. The vaccine-associated CD4 TCRs covered the entire spike protein, and the dominant responses fell in regions 160-218 and 743-854. Because no samples from the day 14 peak response were available, repertoires could be characterized only after the peak T cell response.

In this chain, TRBV6-1 is recombined with TRBJ1-5, and 7 bases in between align with TRBD1. Sequenced here: peripheral blood, sampled on day 0 of AZD1222 vaccination. The sequence came from an adult in good health. The nucleotides read TGTGCCAGCAGTGCCCTGACAGGGTATAGCAATCAGCCCCAGCATTTT. Protein translation: CASSALTGYSNQPQHF.